This T cell receptor (beta chain) is from a study of T cells in Graves' hyperthyroidism and ophthalmopathy. This clonotype appeared a few times. TCR beta CDR3 regions were amplified from RNA. The HTBI primer set drove a first-round RT-PCR of the TCR CDR3. From the multiplex PCR reads, TCRdb called clonotypes with MiXCR, one entry per CDR3 protein. The sample carries about 600,000 distinct CDR3 sequences, approximately 16% recorded once. The CDR3 spans 17 residues. Trimming stripped 3 bases from V and 0 bases from J, with 12 bases between. Germline V gives CDR1 MNHEY, CDR2 SMNVEV (reference sequence). Sequenced sample: blood. The V gene is TRBV27, the J gene TRBJ2-6; D ambiguous. The clonotype was recovered from a woman in her thirties or forties with Graves' ophthalmopathy. The CDR3: CASSFGMGSSGANVLTF. The CDR3 DNA reads as TGTGCCAGCAGTTTCGGCATGGGAAGCTCTGGGGCCAACGTCCTGACTTTC.